This entry concerns a single T cell receptor (beta chain). Its antigen is as yet unknown. These data are taken from a study of cytomegalovirus exposure and HLA in healthy donors. The PCR employed 60 Vbeta primers together with 13 Jbeta primers. Repertoires were generated with immunoSEQ multiplex PCR, while TCRdb's copy carries only in-frame clones and drops some. The sample shows 85,000 to 130,000 clones, 70% to 85% of them seen only once. This CDR3 region has 13 residues. Trimming removed 3 bases at V and 5 bases at J, with 10 bases between. Germline V gene data show CDR1 as MDHEN and CDR2 as SYDVKM. Whole-study findings and limits: Researchers had no immune exposure information except CMV serostatus available.

This receptor was identified in a woman under 30 in good health and CMV-seronegative. Specimen: PBMCs. This chain uses TRBV28 with TRBJ1-2, with D perhaps matching TRBD1 (5 bases). The DNA of the CDR3 is TGTGCCAGCAGTTTGGGGGGGGGATATGGCTACACCTTC. The encoded protein is CASSLGGGYGYTF.